One and the same sample provided the 30 T cell receptor beta chains below, sequenced in a study of blood T cell repertoires in COVID-19. The method was immunoSEQ multiplex PCR; TCRdb's version includes in-frame clones alone and lacks a portion of them. The sample records fewer than 400,000 clones, over 85% being singletons. Material: peripheral blood. These receptors all come from a woman under 40 with COVID-19, enrolled during active disease.

This clone has more than one count but fewer than ten. The rearrangement uses TRBV13 and TRBJ1-1; D is possibly TRBD1 (5 bases). The CDR3 consists of 13 residues. Looked up from germline, CDR1 is PRHDT and CDR2 is FYEKMQ (reference sequence). V lost 4 bases and J lost 6, with 12 bases in between. In DNA, the CDR3 is TGTGCCAGCAGCTCAGATCGGGGGGCTGAAGCTTTCTTT. Amino acids: CASSSDRGAEAFF.

The genes are TRBV2 and TRBJ2-1, with a weak D call TRBD2 (5 bases). The V and J ends lost 3 bases and 6 bases respectively, with 12 bases between them. Germline V CDR1 and CDR2: SNHLY, FYNNEI. The CDR3 contains 14 residues. CDR3 protein: CASSDPGLVNEQFF. In DNA, the CDR3 is TGTGCCAGCAGTGACCCGGGGTTGGTCAATGAGCAGTTCTTC.

The chain uses TRBV5-4 and TRBJ2-2; D ambiguous. V gave up 0 bases and J gave up 5 bases, with 5 bases separating them. The CDR3 extends over 13 amino acids. Germline V gene data show CDR1 as SGHNT and CDR2 as YYREEE (reference sequence). The CDR3 protein is CASSLVQTGELFF. The CDR3 DNA sequence: TGTGCCAGCAGCTTGGTCCAGACCGGGGAGCTGTTTTTT. Combining the CDR3 with reference TRBV5-4 and TRBJ2-2 gives the whole variable domain ETGVTQSPTHLIKTRGQQVTLRCSSQSGHNTVSWYQQALGQGPQFIFQYYREEENGRGNFPPRFSGLQFPNYSSELNVNALELDDSALYLCASSLVQTGELFFGEGSRLTVL.

The chain has TRBV4-1 and TRBJ1-2, with 7 nucleotides matching TRBD1. The CDR3 runs to 16 residues. V lost 3 bases, J lost 7 bases, and 14 bases stayed unmatched. Germline V lookup: CDR1 MGHRA, CDR2 YSYEKL. CDR3 in DNA: TGCGCCAGCAGCCAGGTTCTGAGACAGGGAAGAAGTGGCTACACCTTC. This codes for CASSQVLRQGRSGYTF.

The genes are TRBV4-1 and TRBJ2-4; 10 bases fit TRBD2. V lost 0 bases to trimming and J lost 7 bases; unmatched junction nucleotides: 6. Germline V CDR1 and CDR2: MGHRA, YSYEKL. The CDR3 has 16 amino acids. This chain's CDR3 is CASSQDSSGGPNIQYF. CDR3 nucleotide sequence: TGCGCCAGCAGCCAAGATAGTAGCGGGGGGCCCAACATTCAGTACTTC.

The genes are TRBV2 and TRBJ2-1; D possibly corresponds to TRBD1 (6 bases). In germline, CDR1 is SNHLY, CDR2 FYNNEI. The CDR3 is made up of 15 amino acids. The V end lost 6 bases, the J end lost 9 bases, and 21 bases lay between the germline ends. Here the CDR3 reads CASSKTGVVGGEQFF. CDR3 nucleotide sequence: TGTGCCAGCAGCAAGACAGGCGTGGTTGGCGGTGAGCAGTTCTTC.

The rearrangement links TRBV7-8 to TRBJ2-1; D is possibly TRBD1 (5 bases). The V gene's germline CDR1 is SGHVS and CDR2 FQNEAQ. V dropped 1 base and J dropped 9 bases, with 10 bases sitting between them. This CDR3 spans 13 amino acids. In DNA form, the CDR3 reads TGTGCCAGCAGCTTAGGGGGCCCGATTGAGCAGTTCTTC. It is translated as CASSLGGPIEQFF.

The chain links TRBV7-9 to TRBJ1-3; 9 positions agree with TRBD1. CDR3 length: 15 residues. Germline loops: CDR1 SEHNR, CDR2 FQNEAQ (reference sequence). V gave up 2 bases and J gave up 3 bases; unmatched junction bases: 2. DNA for the CDR3: TGTGCCAGCAGCTTAAGACAGGGGGTTGGAAACACCATATATTTT. Encoded protein: CASSLRQGVGNTIYF.

The V and J genes are TRBV3-1 (or the pseudogene TRBV3-2) and TRBJ1-1; 7 bases match TRBD1. This CDR3 has 15 residues. Losses at the gene ends were 4 bases for V and 5 bases for J; bases not matched to a gene: 10. Germline lookup yields CDR1 LGHDT and CDR2 YNNKEL (reference sequence). The CDR3 DNA follows: TGTGCCAGCAGCCGAGCCATGACAGGGCGGACTGAAGCTTTCTTT. The encoded protein is CASSRAMTGRTEAFF.

The chain combines TRBV5-1 with TRBJ1-3, with unresolved D. CDR3 length equals 14 residues. CDR1 and CDR2 from the germline V gene are SGHRS and YFSETQ. The V and J ends lost 0 bases and 4 bases respectively, with 8 bases between them. CDR3 in amino acids: CASSLGGLGNTIYF. CDR3 in DNA: TGCGCCAGCAGCTTGGGAGGACTCGGAAACACCATATATTTT.

This clone occurred once. DNA for the CDR3: TGTGCCAGCAGCCGAGGAGCAGTCAATTCCTACGAGCAGTACTTC. It specifies CASSRGAVNSYEQYF. This rearrangement joins TRBV7-9 to TRBJ2-7; D gene ambiguous. V shed 5 bases and J shed 1 base, with 15 bases lying between them. This CDR3 region has 15 residues. Germline loops: CDR1 SEHNR, CDR2 FQNEAQ (reference sequence).

This chain uses TRBV5-4 with TRBJ2-7; perhaps TRBD1 as D (6 bases). The CDR3 consists of 15 residues. Germline CDR1 is SGHNT and CDR2 is YYREEE (reference sequence). V was clipped by 4 bases and J by 3 bases, with 17 bases between them. CDR3 sequence: CASSDKTGENYEQYF. The CDR3 DNA sequence: TGTGCCAGCAGCGACAAGACAGGAGAAAACTACGAGCAGTACTTC.

The genes are TRBV5-1 and TRBJ1-6; D possibly corresponds to TRBD1 (5 bases). Trimming shortened V by 0 bases and J by 10 bases, and 14 bases separated the two germline ends. CDR1 and CDR2 (germline): SGHRS, YFSETQ. The CDR3 is 15 amino acids. In DNA, the CDR3 is TGCGCCAGCAGCTTGGATCAGGGAAGTAACTCACCCCTCCACTTT. Translating it yields CASSLDQGSNSPLHF.

The chain couples TRBV7-9 to TRBJ2-2; D is possibly TRBD2 (5 bases). The CDR3 is 16 residues long. V lost 5 bases and J 0 bases, leaving 13 bases between the germline ends. CDR1 SEHNR and CDR2 FQNEAQ come from the germline V gene (reference sequence). Here the CDR3 reads CASSERLTPNTGELFF. The DNA for the CDR3 is TGTGCCAGCAGCGAAAGACTAACCCCGAACACCGGGGAGCTGTTTTTT.

This clone has more than one count but fewer than ten. The rearrangement joins TRBV2 to TRBJ1-3; D is unclear. There are 14 residues in the CDR3. V lost 6 bases, J lost 4 bases, and 13 bases lay in between. CDR1 and CDR2 from the germline V gene are SNHLY and FYNNEI. The CDR3 coding sequence is TGTGCCAGCAGGGGCTCGACGGTCGGAAACACCATATATTTT. Translating it yields CASRGSTVGNTIYF.

This chain links TRBV10-1 with TRBJ2-7; 11 nucleotides agree with TRBD2. V shed 6 bases and J 2 bases; nucleotides not matched to a gene: 6. This CDR3 contains 15 residues. In germline, CDR1 is WNHNN, CDR2 SYGVQD (reference sequence). The CDR3 DNA follows: TGCGCCAGCAGCCAGACTAGCGGGGTCCCCTACGAGCAGTACGTC. Protein product: CASSQTSGVPYEQYV.

V and J are TRBV15 and TRBJ1-4; perhaps TRBD1 as D (6 bases). V lost 5 bases and J 9 bases, leaving 19 bases between the germline ends. The V gene's germline CDR1 is LNHNV and CDR2 YYDKDF (reference sequence). This CDR3 region has 15 residues. This CDR3 reads CATSVRRGVGKKLFF. For the CDR3, the DNA is TGTGCCACCAGCGTCCGCAGGGGAGTAGGGAAAAAACTGTTTTTT.

The chain has TRBV6-5 and TRBJ1-1; D possibly corresponds to TRBD1 (5 bases). Germline V gives CDR1 MNHEY, CDR2 SVGAGI. The germline V and J ends were trimmed by 0 bases and 5 bases, with 13 bases remaining between them. The CDR3 covers 15 residues. The chain's CDR3 is CASSYSGGGGTEAFF. Written as DNA, the CDR3 is TGTGCCAGCAGTTACTCGGGGGGAGGAGGGACTGAAGCTTTCTTT.

This chain joins TRBV28 and TRBJ1-1, with a possible D match to TRBD1 (5 bases). Trimming left V 3 bases short and J 13 bases short, with 18 bases between. Per germline, CDR1 MDHEN and CDR2 SYDVKM. The CDR3 is made up of 13 amino acids. The CDR3 here is CASSLGGAGHVFF. CDR3 nucleotides: TGTGCCAGCAGTTTGGGAGGGGCAGGCCATGTTTTCTTT.

This clone was seen once. This rearrangement joins TRBV6-2 or TRBV6-3 to TRBJ1-3; D is possibly TRBD1 (5 bases). This CDR3 is built from 15 residues. Germline assignment: CDR1 MNHEY and CDR2 SVGEGT. Trimming removed 6 bases from V and 0 bases from J, with 12 bases in between. The CDR3 loop is CASSRGQISGNTIYF. CDR3 bases: TGTGCCAGCAGCCGAGGACAAATCTCTGGAAACACCATATATTTT.

This chain connects TRBV10-3 to TRBJ2-7, with TRBD1 matching 8 bases. J gave up 6 bases and V 2 bases, and 0 bases lay outside the gene matches. The CDR3 loop spans 12 amino acids. Germline V gene sequence: CDR1 ENHRY, CDR2 SYGVKD. CDR3 region: CAISETGGEQYV. The CDR3 DNA reads as TGTGCCATCAGTGAGACAGGGGGCGAGCAGTACGTC.

This clone was detected once. V is TRBV28 and J is TRBJ1-5; D gene unclear. There are 14 residues in the CDR3. In germline, CDR1 is MDHEN, CDR2 SYDVKM. V gave up 3 bases and J gave up 4 bases, with 10 bases separating them. DNA of the CDR3: TGTGCCAGCAGTTTGGGAGAGAATAATCAGCCCCAGCATTTT. Residues: CASSLGENNQPQHF.

The rearrangement joins TRBV2 to TRBJ1-2, with D perhaps TRBD1 (5 bases). Germline V gene lookup returns CDR1 SNHLY and CDR2 FYNNEI. Trimming cost V 2 bases and J 7 bases, with 11 bases left between them. This CDR3 has 13 residues. The CDR3 region has the DNA TGTGCCAGCAGTGAACCAGGGCCCCCTGGCTACACCTTC. Its translation is CASSEPGPPGYTF.

The chain uses TRBV27 and TRBJ2-1, with TRBD2 identical over 8 bases. Trimming cost V 1 base and J 7 bases; bases outside gene matches: 9. Per the germline V gene, CDR1 is MNHEY and CDR2 is SMNVEV (reference sequence). CDR3 length: 16 residues. CDR3: CASSLWSSGGLNEQFF. CDR3 nucleotide sequence: TGTGCCAGCAGTTTATGGTCGTCGGGGGGGCTAAATGAGCAGTTCTTC.

The chain combines TRBV11-2 with TRBJ2-2, with 8 bases matching TRBD1. Germline CDR1 SGHAT, CDR2 FQNNGV. The CDR3 sequence is 16 residues long. Trimming at V came to 5 bases and at J to 6 bases, leaving 11 bases not matched to a gene. The CDR3 region has the DNA TGTGCCAGCAGCCCCCGACAGGGGAAGAGGCCCGGGGAGCTGTTTTTT. Its translation is CASSPRQGKRPGELFF.

The chain is built from TRBV4-1 and TRBJ1-6; D is ambiguous. This CDR3 has 15 amino acids. Germline V gene sequence: CDR1 MGHRA, CDR2 YSYEKL. V was clipped by 4 bases and J by 7 bases, with 14 bases between them. This chain's CDR3 is CASSLIKSPNSPLHF. In DNA, the CDR3 is TGCGCCAGCAGCCTTATCAAGAGTCCGAATTCACCCCTCCACTTT.

The chain uses TRBV19 and TRBJ2-2, with 11 bases matching TRBD1. V was clipped by 7 bases and J by 4 bases; unmatched bases: 2. Germline V CDR1 and CDR2: LNHDA, SQIVND (reference sequence). CDR3 length equals 14 residues. This CDR3 is CASIGTGGTGELFF. CDR3 in DNA: TGTGCCAGTATCGGGACAGGGGGCACCGGGGAGCTGTTTTTT.

The chain combines TRBV29-1 with TRBJ2-1; 8 bases are a match to TRBD1. The CDR3 spans 13 residues. CDR1 SQVTM and CDR2 ANQGSEA come from the germline V gene. The J segment lost 8 bases and the V segment lost 5 bases, leaving 8 bases of the junction unmatched. The CDR3 region is CSVRLDRAHEQFF. The CDR3 DNA is TGCAGCGTTCGCTTGGACAGGGCCCATGAGCAGTTCTTC.

The chain recombines TRBV20-1 with TRBJ2-7, with D unclear. The V end lost 3 bases, the J end lost 5 bases, and 11 bases lay between the germline ends. CDR1 and CDR2 (germline): DFQATT, SNEGSKA (reference sequence). The CDR3 has 12 amino acids. The CDR3 loop reads CSASHQVDEQYF. CDR3 coding DNA: TGCAGTGCTAGTCACCAGGTCGACGAGCAGTACTTC.

V gene TRBV2 combines with J gene TRBJ1-1, with a tentative D call TRBD1 (6 bases). CDR3 length: 15 amino acids. The V end was cut by 6 bases, the J end by 4 bases, with 18 bases between. Per germline, CDR1 SNHLY and CDR2 FYNNEI. CDR3 region: CASSPQGWRRTEAFF. CDR3 bases: TGTGCCAGCAGCCCACAGGGATGGAGGCGCACTGAAGCTTTCTTT.